A single sample is the source of the 9 T cell receptor beta chains below, sequenced in a study of STAT3 mutations in large granular lymphocyte leukemia. Assay used: immunoSEQ multiplex PCR; TCRdb lists only in-frame clones, some missing. The sample lists tens of thousands of clones, 80% to 90% occurring once. Broader study findings: Every T-cell large granular lymphocyte leukemia patient had at least one immunodominant TCR beta clonotype.

Their cognate antigens are unknown. The sample consisted of PBMCs. These receptors all stem from a human donor with T large granular lymphocyte leukemia. Some clones in this sample may be carry-over from other donors' samples.

This chain joins TRBV28 and TRBJ2-3; D may be TRBD2 (6 bases). The CDR3 has 17 amino acids. V dropped 3 bases and J dropped 1 base, with 17 bases sitting between them. The germline CDR1 and CDR2 sequences are MDHEN and SYDVKM. Here the CDR3 DNA reads TGTGCCAGCAGTTTCCGGGGGTTAACTTGGGGCACAGATACGCAGTATTTT. It specifies CASSFRGLTWGTDTQYF.

V gene TRBV7-8 combines with J gene TRBJ2-3; D call uncertain. Looked up from germline, CDR1 is SGHVS and CDR2 is FQNEAQ. The V end lost 2 bases, the J end lost 0 bases, and 9 bases lay between the germline ends. The CDR3 extends over 15 amino acids. CDR3 in DNA: TGTGCCAGCAGCTTATTGGAGTATAGCACAGATACGCAGTATTTT. Protein sequence: CASSLLEYSTDTQYF. The full variable domain, rest sourced from reference TRBV7-8 and TRBJ2-3, is GAGVSQSPRYKVAKRGQDVALRCDPISGHVSLFWYQQALGQGPEFLTYFQNEAQLDKSGLPSDRFFAERPEGSVSTLKIQRTQQEDSAVYLCASSLLEYSTDTQYFGPGTRLTVL.

V gene TRBV7-2 combines with J gene TRBJ1-5; 10 bases agree with TRBD1. Trimming removed 3 bases from V and 10 bases from J; junction bases left unmatched: 6. CDR1 is SGHTA, CDR2 FQGNSA, per germline. The CDR3 length is 14 residues. The CDR3 DNA reads TGTGCCAGCAGCTTCGGGACAGGGGCTTTTCCCCAGCATTTT. This translates into CASSFGTGAFPQHF.

The V call is TRBV4-3, the J call TRBJ2-3; 9 bases line up with TRBD2. CDR1 LGHNA and CDR2 YSLEER come from the germline V gene. V lost 0 bases and J lost 6; bases outside the gene matches: 10. The CDR3 length is 17 residues. CDR3 DNA sequence: TGCGCCAGCAGCCAAGATTGGTTAAGGCGGGGGGGTGATACGCAGTATTTT. Amino acids: CASSQDWLRRGGDTQYF.

This clone was counted between two and nine times. The rearrangement links TRBV19 to TRBJ2-1, with TRBD2 matching over 9 bases. The CDR3 covers 15 residues. J lost 7 bases, V lost 7 bases, and 11 bases had no gene match. Germline V lookup: CDR1 LNHDA, CDR2 SQIVND (reference sequence). The CDR3 DNA sequence: TGTGCCAGTACCCACTTCCTAGCGGGGTCTAATGAGCAGTTCTTC. Protein: CASTHFLAGSNEQFF.

This clone has just a few counts. The chain employs TRBV6-1 and TRBJ1-3; D remains ambiguous. V was pared by 6 bases and J by 0 bases, with 9 bases between. In germline, CDR1 is MNHNS, CDR2 SASEGT. This CDR3 region has 14 residues. The CDR3 DNA reads as TGTGCCAGCAGGGGTCCCAGCTCTGGAAACACCATATATTTT. Amino acids: CASRGPSSGNTIYF.

The chain combines TRBV9 with TRBJ1-2; D is possibly TRBD1 (6 bases). Germline V gene lookup returns CDR1 SGDLS and CDR2 YYNGEE. CDR3 length: 13 residues. V was cut by 0 bases and J by 6 bases, with 9 bases left in between. The DNA of the CDR3 is TGTGCCAGCAGCGTAGCACAGGGTAATGGCTACACCTTC. The encoded protein is CASSVAQGNGYTF.

The chain recombines TRBV6-1 with TRBJ1-6; D not certain. V was cut by 1 base and J by 10 bases, with 11 bases left in between. This CDR3 contains 14 residues. Per the germline V gene, CDR1 is MNHNS and CDR2 is SASEGT. CDR3 bases: TGTGCCAGCAGTGAAGGCTGGGTGGGGTCACCCCTCCACTTT. Translation gives CASSEGWVGSPLHF.

The chain recombines TRBV6-5 with TRBJ1-6, with D unresolved. CDR1 is MNHEY, CDR2 SVGAGI, per germline. The V and J ends lost 8 bases and 5 bases respectively, with 7 bases between them. The CDR3 totals 12 residues. The CDR3 region has the DNA TGTGCCAGCGGGCCCAATAATTCACCCCTCCACTTT. Translation: CASGPNNSPLHF.